The 19 T cell receptor beta chains below were found in one sample sequenced in a study of T-cell memory formation after mild COVID-19. TCRdb itself ran the 5' RACE reads through MiXCR, one entry per CDR3 protein. The data contain about 280,000 distinct CDR3 sequences, approximately 7.6% of them seen just once; the ten biggest clones take up about 20%. Sequencing was done on a sample of PBMCs or a T cell subset sorted from them (not recorded which). The source of these receptors is a man aged 18 to 30 who had mild COVID-19 (a few samples of this study predate the infection). Cell type and time point are not known.

This clonotype was seen many times. This chain joins TRBV20-1 and TRBJ1-2, with D tentatively TRBD1 (5 bases). Trimming shortened V by 4 bases and J by 5 bases, and 23 bases separated the two germline ends. The CDR3 spans 16 residues. Germline V gene data show CDR1 as DFQATT and CDR2 as SNEGSKA (reference sequence). For the CDR3, the DNA is TGCAGTGCTAAAGACCCCGGGGGGACCGCTCAGTATGGCTACACCTTC. This translates into CSAKDPGGTAQYGYTF.

This clonotype was seen ten or more times. V is TRBV4-1 and J is TRBJ2-3; 9 nucleotides match TRBD2. This CDR3 region has 17 residues. V shed 0 bases, J shed 2 bases, and the junction held 6 bases outside the gene matches. In germline, CDR1 is MGHRA, CDR2 YSYEKL. CDR3 in DNA: TGCGCCAGCAGCCAAGACGTAGCGGGGGCTGCCACAGATACGCAGTATTTT. This sequence encodes CASSQDVAGAATDTQYF.

This clonotype was counted a few times. The chain joins TRBV12-3 or TRBV12-4 to TRBJ1-1; no clear D gene. This CDR3 region has 13 residues. V lost 4 bases and J 4 bases, leaving 10 bases between the germline ends. As DNA, the CDR3 is TGTGCCAGCAGTTCCCGGGTTGCCACTGAAGCTTTCTTT. Its translation is CASSSRVATEAFF.

The chain couples TRBV3-1 to TRBJ1-1, with 7 bases aligning to TRBD1. There are 15 residues in the CDR3. CDR1 and CDR2 (germline): LGHDT, YNNKEL (reference sequence). V dropped 2 bases and J dropped 2; count of bases not matched to a gene: 5. The DNA of the CDR3 is TGTGCCAGCAGCCAACGTACAGGGGCCAACACTGAAGCTTTCTTT. Translation: CASSQRTGANTEAFF.

Only a few counts were recorded for this clonotype. The chain is built from TRBV7-9 and TRBJ1-1; D call uncertain. Trimming removed 3 bases at V and 9 bases at J, with 11 bases between. The germline V gene has CDR1 SEHNR and CDR2 FQNEAQ (reference sequence). This CDR3 has 12 amino acids. Written as DNA, the CDR3 is TGTGCCAGCAGCTTTGATCAGGACCAAGCTTTCTTT. It encodes CASSFDQDQAFF.

The chain joins TRBV4-2 to TRBJ2-3; the D call may be TRBD1 or TRBD2 (5 bases each). Trimming cost V 0 bases and J 4 bases, with 11 bases left between them. CDR1 LGHNA and CDR2 YNFKEQ come from the germline V gene. CDR3 size: 15 residues. The DNA of the CDR3 is TGTGCCAGCAGCCAAGATGTCACGGGGCCAGATACGCAGTATTTT. Protein sequence: CASSQDVTGPDTQYF.

V gene TRBV11-2 combines with J gene TRBJ2-3; a possible D gene is TRBD1 (6 bases). Germline values: CDR1 SGHAT, CDR2 FQNNGV. With 11 bases removed from V and 3 bases from J, the gap between germline ends came to 21 bases. This CDR3 contains 15 residues. The CDR3 spells CACRSFRRGTDTQYF. The CDR3 nucleotides are TGTGCCTGCCGTTCATTCCGCAGGGGTACAGATACGCAGTATTTT. Full variable domain (remainder filled in from reference TRBV11-2 and TRBJ2-3): EAGVAQSPRYKIIEKRQSVAFWCNPISGHATLYWYQQILGQGPKLLIQFQNNGVVDDSQLPKDRFSAERLKGVDSTLKIQPAKLEDSAVYLCACRSFRRGTDTQYFGPGTRLTVL.

This clonotype has only a few counts. CDR3 loop: CASSQVGMSYEQYF. The CDR3 nucleotides are TGTGCCAGCAGCCAAGTGGGTATGTCCTACGAGCAGTACTTC. This chain joins TRBV4-2 and TRBJ2-7; D is ambiguous. The CDR3 has 14 amino acids. The germline V gene has CDR1 LGHNA and CDR2 YNFKEQ. Trimming took off 1 base at V and 1 base at J, with 8 bases between the two ends.

CDR3 in DNA: TGTGCCAGCAGCCCACTCAACAATGAGCAGTTCTTC. It specifies CASSPLNNEQFF. The chain recombines TRBV7-9 with TRBJ2-1; no clear D. CDR1 and CDR2 (germline): SEHNR, FQNEAQ (reference sequence). This CDR3 contains 12 residues. V was cut by 5 bases and J by 5 bases, with 7 bases left in between.

The V gene is TRBV29-1, the J gene TRBJ1-4; D is possibly TRBD1 (6 bases). This CDR3 spans 15 amino acids. Trimming shortened V by 0 bases and J by 0 bases, and 8 bases separated the two germline ends. Germline V gives CDR1 SQVTM, CDR2 ANQGSEA. The CDR3 nucleotides read TGCAGCGTTGAAGAGTGGACAGCAACTAATGAAAAACTGTTTTTT. It yields the protein CSVEEWTATNEKLFF. Based on the CDR3 plus reference TRBV29-1 and TRBJ1-4, the full variable domain is SAVISQKPSRDICQRGTSLTIQCQVDSQVTMMFWYRQQPGQSLTLIATANQGSEATYESGFVIDKFPISRPNLTFSTLTVSNMSPEDSSIYLCSVEEWTATNEKLFFGSGTQLSVL.

This clonotype has ten or more counts. The chain has TRBV5-1 and TRBJ2-3; 8 nucleotides line up with TRBD2. Germline V gene sequence: CDR1 SGHRS, CDR2 YFSETQ. V lost 3 bases to trimming and J lost 3 bases; unmatched junction nucleotides: 3. The CDR3 runs to 14 residues. The CDR3 region has the DNA TGCGCCAGCAGCTCGGGACTAGTTACAGATACGCAGTATTTT. It specifies CASSSGLVTDTQYF.

The J gene is TRBJ2-7, the V gene TRBV5-4, with unresolved D. V lost 0 bases and J lost 0, with 13 bases in between. CDR1 and CDR2 from the germline V gene are SGHNT and YYREEE (reference sequence). This CDR3 spans 16 amino acids. DNA for the CDR3: TGTGCCAGCAGCTTGGCCGGCGGATCGAGCTCCTACGAGCAGTACTTC. Encoded protein: CASSLAGGSSSYEQYF.

This clonotype was observed many times. The chain uses TRBV18 and TRBJ1-4, with D possibly matching TRBD1 (5 bases). Trimming left V 0 bases short and J 0 bases short, with 14 bases between. The CDR3 length is 18 residues. Germline values: CDR1 KGHSH, CDR2 LQKENI. CDR3: CASSPPRDRPATNEKLFF. The CDR3 DNA is TGTGCCAGCTCACCACCCCGAGACAGACCCGCAACTAATGAAAAACTGTTTTTT.

The table lists this clonotype with a few counts. The chain recombines TRBV3-1 with TRBJ1-6, with a weak D call TRBD1 (6 bases). The CDR3 consists of 12 residues. Germline V CDR1 and CDR2: LGHDT, YNNKEL (reference sequence). Trimming shortened V by 8 bases and J by 9 bases, and 11 bases separated the two germline ends. The CDR3 sequence is CASQQGSSPLHF. DNA for the CDR3: TGTGCCAGCCAACAGGGAAGTTCACCCCTCCACTTT. Looking up the rest from reference TRBV3-1 and TRBJ1-6 gives the full variable domain: DTAVSQTPKYLVTQMGNDKSIKCEQNLGHDTMYWYKQDSKKFLKIMFSYNNKELIINETVPNRFSPKSPDKAHLNLHINSLELGDSAVYFCASQQGSSPLHFGNGTRLTVT.

This clonotype was picked up a small number of times. The V gene is TRBV12-3 or TRBV12-4, the J gene TRBJ2-7; D is ambiguous. Trimming left V 5 bases short and J 5 bases short, with 13 bases between. This CDR3 comprises 13 residues. The chain's CDR3 is CASSRTHPDEQYF. The CDR3, as DNA: TGTGCCAGCAGTCGAACGCATCCGGACGAGCAGTACTTC.

This clonotype was seen more than once but under ten times. The chain has TRBV7-8 and TRBJ1-1, with 7 bases identical to TRBD1. CDR3 length equals 13 residues. Germline trimming cut 7 bases from V and 4 bases from J; bases unmatched to any gene: 6. Looked up from germline, CDR1 is SGHVS and CDR2 is FQNEAQ. CDR3 sequence: CASKGQVTTEAFF. Here the CDR3 DNA reads TGTGCCAGCAAAGGACAGGTGACCACTGAAGCTTTCTTT. The variable domain in full, with the rest retrieved from reference TRBV7-8 and TRBJ1-1, is GAGVSQSPRYKVAKRGQDVALRCDPISGHVSLFWYQQALGQGPEFLTYFQNEAQLDKSGLPSDRFFAERPEGSVSTLKIQRTQQEDSAVYLCASKGQVTTEAFFGQGTRLTVV.

This clonotype was found many times. The chain is built from TRBV5-1 and TRBJ1-2; TRBD1 might be the D (5 bases). Germline-derived CDR1 and CDR2 are SGHRS and YFSETQ. This CDR3 is 14 amino acids long. V lost 7 bases and J 2 bases, leaving 15 bases between the germline ends. The CDR3 loop reads CASQTWGFNYGYTF. CDR3 in DNA: TGCGCCAGCCAGACTTGGGGGTTCAACTATGGCTACACCTTC.

The chain combines TRBV29-1 with TRBJ2-6, with no clear D. The CDR3 is 16 amino acids. V lost 3 bases and J 1 base, leaving 13 bases between the germline ends. The germline V gene encodes CDR1 SQVTM and CDR2 ANQGSEA. The DNA for the CDR3 is TGCAGCGTTGACTTAATATCGTCTTCTGGGGCCAACGTCCTGACTTTC. Its protein product is CSVDLISSSGANVLTF.

This clonotype was picked up a small number of times. The chain carries TRBV6-1 and TRBJ2-3; D gene ambiguous. Germline V gene sequence: CDR1 MNHNS, CDR2 SASEGT. V dropped 7 bases and J dropped 0 bases, with 20 bases sitting between them. CDR3 length: 17 residues. The CDR3 DNA sequence: TGTGCCAGCACCCGGAAGGAGCTGCCCATTAGCACAGATACGCAGTATTTT. This encodes CASTRKELPISTDTQYF.